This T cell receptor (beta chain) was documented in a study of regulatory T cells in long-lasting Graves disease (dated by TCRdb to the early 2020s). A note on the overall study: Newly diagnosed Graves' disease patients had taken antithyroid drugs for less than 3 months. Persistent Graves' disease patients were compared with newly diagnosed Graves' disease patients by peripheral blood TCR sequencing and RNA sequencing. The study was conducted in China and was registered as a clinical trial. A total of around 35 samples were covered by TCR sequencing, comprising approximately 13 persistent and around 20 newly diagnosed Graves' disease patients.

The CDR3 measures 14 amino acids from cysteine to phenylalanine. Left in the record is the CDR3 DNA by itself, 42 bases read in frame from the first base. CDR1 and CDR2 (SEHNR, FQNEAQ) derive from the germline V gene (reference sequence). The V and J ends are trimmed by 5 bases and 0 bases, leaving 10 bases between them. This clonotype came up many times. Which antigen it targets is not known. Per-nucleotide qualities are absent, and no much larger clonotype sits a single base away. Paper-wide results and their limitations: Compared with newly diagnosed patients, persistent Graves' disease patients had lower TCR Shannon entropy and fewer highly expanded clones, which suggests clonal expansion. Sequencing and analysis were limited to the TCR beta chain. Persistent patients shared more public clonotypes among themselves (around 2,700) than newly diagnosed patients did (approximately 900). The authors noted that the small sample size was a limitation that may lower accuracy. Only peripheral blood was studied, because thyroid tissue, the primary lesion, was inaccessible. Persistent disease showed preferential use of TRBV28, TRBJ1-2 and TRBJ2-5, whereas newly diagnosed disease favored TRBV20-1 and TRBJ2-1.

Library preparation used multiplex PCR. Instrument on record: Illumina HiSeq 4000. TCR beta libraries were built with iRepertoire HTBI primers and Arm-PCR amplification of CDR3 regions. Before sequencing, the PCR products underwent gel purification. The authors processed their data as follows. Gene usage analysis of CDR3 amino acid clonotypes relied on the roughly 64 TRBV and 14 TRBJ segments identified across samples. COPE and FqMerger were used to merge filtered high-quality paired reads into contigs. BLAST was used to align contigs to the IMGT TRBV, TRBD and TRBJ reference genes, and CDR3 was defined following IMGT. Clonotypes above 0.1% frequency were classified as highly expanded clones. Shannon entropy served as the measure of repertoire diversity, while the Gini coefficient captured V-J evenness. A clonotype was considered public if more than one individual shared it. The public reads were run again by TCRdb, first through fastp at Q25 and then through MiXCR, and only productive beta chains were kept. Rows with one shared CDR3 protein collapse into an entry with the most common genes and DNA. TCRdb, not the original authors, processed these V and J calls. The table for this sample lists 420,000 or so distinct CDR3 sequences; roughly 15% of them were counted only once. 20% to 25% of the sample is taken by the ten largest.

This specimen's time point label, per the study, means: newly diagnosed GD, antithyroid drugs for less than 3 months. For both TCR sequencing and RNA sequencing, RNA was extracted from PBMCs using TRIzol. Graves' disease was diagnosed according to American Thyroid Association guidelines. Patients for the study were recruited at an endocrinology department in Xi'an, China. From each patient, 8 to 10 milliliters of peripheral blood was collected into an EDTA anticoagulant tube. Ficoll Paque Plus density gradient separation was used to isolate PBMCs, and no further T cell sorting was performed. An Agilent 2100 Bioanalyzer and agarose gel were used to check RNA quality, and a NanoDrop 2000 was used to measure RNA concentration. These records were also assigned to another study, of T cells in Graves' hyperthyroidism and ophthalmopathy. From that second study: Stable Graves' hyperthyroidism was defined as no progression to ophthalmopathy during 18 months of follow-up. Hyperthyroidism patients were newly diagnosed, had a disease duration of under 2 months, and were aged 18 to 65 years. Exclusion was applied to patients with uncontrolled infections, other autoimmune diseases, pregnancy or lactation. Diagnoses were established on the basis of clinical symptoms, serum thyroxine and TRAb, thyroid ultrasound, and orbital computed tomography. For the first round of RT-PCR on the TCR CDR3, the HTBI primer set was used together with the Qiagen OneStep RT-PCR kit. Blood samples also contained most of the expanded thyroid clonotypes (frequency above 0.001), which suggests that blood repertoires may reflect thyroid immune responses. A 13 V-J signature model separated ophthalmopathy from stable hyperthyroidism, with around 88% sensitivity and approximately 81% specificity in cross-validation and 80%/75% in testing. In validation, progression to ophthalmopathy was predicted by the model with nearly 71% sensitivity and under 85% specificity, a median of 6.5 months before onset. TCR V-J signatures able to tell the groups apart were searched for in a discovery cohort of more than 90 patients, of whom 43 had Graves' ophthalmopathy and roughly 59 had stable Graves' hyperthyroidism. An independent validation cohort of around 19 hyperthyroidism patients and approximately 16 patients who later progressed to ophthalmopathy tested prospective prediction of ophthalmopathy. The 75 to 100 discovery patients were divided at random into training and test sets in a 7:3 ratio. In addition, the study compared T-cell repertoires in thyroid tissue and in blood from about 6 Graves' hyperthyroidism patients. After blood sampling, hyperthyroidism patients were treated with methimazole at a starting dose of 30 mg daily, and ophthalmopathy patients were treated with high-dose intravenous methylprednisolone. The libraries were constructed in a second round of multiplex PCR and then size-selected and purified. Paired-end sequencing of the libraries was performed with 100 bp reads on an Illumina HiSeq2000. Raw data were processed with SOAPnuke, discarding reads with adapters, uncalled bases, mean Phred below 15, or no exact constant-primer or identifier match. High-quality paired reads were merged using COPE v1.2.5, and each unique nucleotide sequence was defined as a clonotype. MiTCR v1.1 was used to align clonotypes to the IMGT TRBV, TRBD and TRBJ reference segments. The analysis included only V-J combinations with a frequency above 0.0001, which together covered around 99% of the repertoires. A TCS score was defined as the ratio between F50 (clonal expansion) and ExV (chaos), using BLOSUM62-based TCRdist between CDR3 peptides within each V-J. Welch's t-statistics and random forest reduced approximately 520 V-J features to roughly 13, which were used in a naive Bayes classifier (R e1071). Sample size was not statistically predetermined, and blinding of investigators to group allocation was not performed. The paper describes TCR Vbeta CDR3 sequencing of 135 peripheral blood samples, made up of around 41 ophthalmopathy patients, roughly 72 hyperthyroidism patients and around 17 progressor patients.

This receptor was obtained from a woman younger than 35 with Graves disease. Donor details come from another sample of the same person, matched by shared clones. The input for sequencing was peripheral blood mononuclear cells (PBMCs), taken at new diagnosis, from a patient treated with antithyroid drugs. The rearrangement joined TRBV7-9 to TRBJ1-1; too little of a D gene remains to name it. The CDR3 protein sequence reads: CASSTQNMNTEAFF. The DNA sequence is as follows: TGTGCCAGCAGCACACAAAACATGAACACTGAAGCTTTCTTT.